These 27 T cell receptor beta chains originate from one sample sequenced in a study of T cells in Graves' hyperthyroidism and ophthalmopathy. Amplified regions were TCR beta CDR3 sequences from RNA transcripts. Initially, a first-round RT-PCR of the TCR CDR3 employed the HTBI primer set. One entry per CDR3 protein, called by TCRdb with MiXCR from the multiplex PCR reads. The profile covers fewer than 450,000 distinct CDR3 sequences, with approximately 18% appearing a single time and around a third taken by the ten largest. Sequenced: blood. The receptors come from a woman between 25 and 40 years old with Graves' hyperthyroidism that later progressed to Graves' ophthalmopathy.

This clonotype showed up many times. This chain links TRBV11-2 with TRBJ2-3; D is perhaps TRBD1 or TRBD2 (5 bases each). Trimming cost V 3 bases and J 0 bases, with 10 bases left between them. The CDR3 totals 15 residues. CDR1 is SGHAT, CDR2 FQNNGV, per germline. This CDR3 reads CASSFWDGSTDTQYF. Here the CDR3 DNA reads TGTGCCAGCAGCTTCTGGGACGGTAGCACAGATACGCAGTATTTT.

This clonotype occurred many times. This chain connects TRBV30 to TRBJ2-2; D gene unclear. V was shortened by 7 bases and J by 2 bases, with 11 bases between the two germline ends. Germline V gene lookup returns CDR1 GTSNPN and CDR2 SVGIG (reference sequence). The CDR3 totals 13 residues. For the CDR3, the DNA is TGTGCCTTGCATCCAGTTAACACCGGGGAGCTGTTTTTT. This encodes CALHPVNTGELFF.

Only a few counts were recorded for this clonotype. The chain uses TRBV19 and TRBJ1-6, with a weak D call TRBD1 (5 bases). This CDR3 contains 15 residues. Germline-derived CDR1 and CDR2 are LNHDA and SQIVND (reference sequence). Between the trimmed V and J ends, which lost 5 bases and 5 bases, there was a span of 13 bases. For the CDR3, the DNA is TGTGCCAGTAGTCGAAGGACAAGTAATAATTCACCCCTCCACTTT. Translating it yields CASSRRTSNNSPLHF.

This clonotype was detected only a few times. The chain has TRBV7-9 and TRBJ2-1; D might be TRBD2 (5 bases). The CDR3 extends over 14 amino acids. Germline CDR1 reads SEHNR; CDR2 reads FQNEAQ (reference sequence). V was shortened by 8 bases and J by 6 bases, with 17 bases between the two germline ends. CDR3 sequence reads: CASAGEPEINEQFF. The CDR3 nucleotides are TGTGCCAGCGCCGGGGAGCCGGAAATCAATGAGCAGTTCTTC.

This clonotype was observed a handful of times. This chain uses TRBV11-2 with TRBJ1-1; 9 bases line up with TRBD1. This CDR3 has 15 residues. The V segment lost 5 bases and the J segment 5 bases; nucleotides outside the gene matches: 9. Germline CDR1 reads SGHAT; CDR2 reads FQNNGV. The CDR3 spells CASSPTDRGDTEAFF. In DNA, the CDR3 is TGTGCCAGCAGCCCAACCGACAGGGGGGATACTGAAGCTTTCTTT. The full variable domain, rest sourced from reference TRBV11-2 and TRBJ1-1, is EAGVAQSPRYKIIEKRQSVAFWCNPISGHATLYWYQQILGQGPKLLIQFQNNGVVDDSQLPKDRFSAERLKGVDSTLKIQPAKLEDSAVYLCASSPTDRGDTEAFFGQGTRLTVV.

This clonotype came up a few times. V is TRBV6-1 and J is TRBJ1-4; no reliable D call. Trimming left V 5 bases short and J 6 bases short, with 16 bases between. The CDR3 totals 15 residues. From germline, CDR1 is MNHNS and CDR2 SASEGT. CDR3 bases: TGTGCCAGCAGTAACCAGGTGGGCCGCGATGAAAAACTGTTTTTT. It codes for CASSNQVGRDEKLFF.

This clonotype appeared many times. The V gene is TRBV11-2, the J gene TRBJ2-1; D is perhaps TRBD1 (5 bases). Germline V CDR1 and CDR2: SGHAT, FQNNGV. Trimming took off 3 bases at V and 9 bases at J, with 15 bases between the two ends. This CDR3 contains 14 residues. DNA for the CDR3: TGTGCCAGCAGCTTTTCCAGGGTTTCTGTTGAGCAGTTCTTC. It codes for CASSFSRVSVEQFF.

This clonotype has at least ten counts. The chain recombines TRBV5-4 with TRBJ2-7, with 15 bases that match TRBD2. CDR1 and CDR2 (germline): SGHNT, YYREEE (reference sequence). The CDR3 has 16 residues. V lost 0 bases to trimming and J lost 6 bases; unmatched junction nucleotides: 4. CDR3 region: CASSLEGLAGGGEQYF. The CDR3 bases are TGTGCCAGCAGCTTGGAGGGACTAGCGGGAGGTGGCGAGCAGTACTTC.

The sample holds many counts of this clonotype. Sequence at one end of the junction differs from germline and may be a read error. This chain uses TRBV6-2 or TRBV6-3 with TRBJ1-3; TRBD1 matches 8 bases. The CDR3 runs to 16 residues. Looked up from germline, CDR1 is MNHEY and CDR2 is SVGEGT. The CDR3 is CASSSRRGLVGSTIYF. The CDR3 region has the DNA TGTGCCAGCAGTTCTCGCAGGGGGCTGGTTGGAAGCACCATATATTTT.

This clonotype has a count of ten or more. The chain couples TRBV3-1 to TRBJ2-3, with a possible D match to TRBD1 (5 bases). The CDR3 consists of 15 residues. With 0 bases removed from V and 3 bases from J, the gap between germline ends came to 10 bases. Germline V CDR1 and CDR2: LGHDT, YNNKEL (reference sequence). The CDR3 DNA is TGTGCCAGCAGCCAAGAGTTTTCAGGGACAGATACGCAGTATTTT. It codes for CASSQEFSGTDTQYF.

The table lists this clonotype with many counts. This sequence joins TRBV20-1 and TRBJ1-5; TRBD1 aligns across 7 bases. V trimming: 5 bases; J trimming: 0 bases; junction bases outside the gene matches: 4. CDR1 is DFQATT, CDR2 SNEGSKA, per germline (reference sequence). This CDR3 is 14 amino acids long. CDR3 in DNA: TGCAGTGCTGAGACAGGGTATAGCAATCAGCCCCAGCATTTT. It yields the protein CSAETGYSNQPQHF.

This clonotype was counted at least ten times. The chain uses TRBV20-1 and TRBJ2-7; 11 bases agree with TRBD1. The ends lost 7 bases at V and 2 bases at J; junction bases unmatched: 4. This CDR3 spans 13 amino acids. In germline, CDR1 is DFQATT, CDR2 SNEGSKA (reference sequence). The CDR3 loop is CSVRTGGTYEQYF. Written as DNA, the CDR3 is TGCAGTGTCCGGACAGGGGGCACCTACGAGCAGTACTTC.

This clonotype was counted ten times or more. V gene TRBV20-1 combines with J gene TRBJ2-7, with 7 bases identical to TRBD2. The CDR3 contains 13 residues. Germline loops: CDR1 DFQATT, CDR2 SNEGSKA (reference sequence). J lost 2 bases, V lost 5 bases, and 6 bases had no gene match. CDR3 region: CSAPLAIAYEQYF. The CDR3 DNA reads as TGCAGTGCTCCACTAGCGATCGCCTACGAGCAGTACTTC.

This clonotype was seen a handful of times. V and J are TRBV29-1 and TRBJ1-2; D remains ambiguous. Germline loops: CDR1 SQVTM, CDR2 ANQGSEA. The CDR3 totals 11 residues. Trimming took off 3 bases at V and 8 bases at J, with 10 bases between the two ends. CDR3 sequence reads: CSVDYGRGYTF. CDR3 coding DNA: TGCAGCGTTGACTATGGCAGGGGCTACACCTTC.

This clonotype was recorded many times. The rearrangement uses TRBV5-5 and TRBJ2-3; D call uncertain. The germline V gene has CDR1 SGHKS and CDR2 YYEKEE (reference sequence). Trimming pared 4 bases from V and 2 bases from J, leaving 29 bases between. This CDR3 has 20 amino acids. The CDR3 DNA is TGTGCCAGCAGCGGGTTGCACCCCGGCGCATCAGGTACCTCCACAGATACGCAGTATTTT. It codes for CASSGLHPGASGTSTDTQYF.

CDR3 protein: CASGLRTSGNDEQYF. CDR3 bases: TGTGCCAGCGGACTCAGGACTAGCGGGAACGACGAGCAGTACTTC. The V call is TRBV28, the J call TRBJ2-7; the match to TRBD2 covers 12 bases. Germline CDR1 MDHEN, CDR2 SYDVKM. V shed 8 bases and J 5 bases; nucleotides not matched to a gene: 10. This CDR3 is built from 15 residues. The full variable domain, with the rest looked up from reference TRBV28 and TRBJ2-7, is DVKVTQSSRYLVKRTGEKVFLECVQDMDHENMFWYRQDPGLGLRLIYFSYDVKMKEKGDIPEGYSVSREKKERFSLILESASTNQTSMYLCASGLRTSGNDEQYFGPGTRLTVT.

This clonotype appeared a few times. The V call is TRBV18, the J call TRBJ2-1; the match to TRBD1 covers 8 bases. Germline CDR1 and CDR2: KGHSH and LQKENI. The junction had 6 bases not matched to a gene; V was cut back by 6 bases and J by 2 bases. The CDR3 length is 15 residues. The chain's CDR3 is CASSHTGGTYNEQFF. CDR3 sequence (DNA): TGTGCCAGCTCCCACACAGGGGGGACCTACAATGAGCAGTTCTTC.

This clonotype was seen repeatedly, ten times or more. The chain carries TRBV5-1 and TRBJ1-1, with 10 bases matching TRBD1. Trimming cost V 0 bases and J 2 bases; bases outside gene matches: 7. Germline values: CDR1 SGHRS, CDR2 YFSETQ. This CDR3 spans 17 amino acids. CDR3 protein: CASSLDRDRGFNTEAFF. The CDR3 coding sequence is TGCGCCAGCAGCTTGGACCGGGACAGGGGATTCAACACTGAAGCTTTCTTT.

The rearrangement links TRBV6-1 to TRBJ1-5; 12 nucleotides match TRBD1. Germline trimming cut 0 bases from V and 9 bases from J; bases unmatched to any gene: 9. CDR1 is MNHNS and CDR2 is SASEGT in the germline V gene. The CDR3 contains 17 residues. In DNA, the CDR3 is TGTGCCAGCAGTGAAGCAGGGACAGGGGGCATGGGGCGGCCCCAGCATTTT. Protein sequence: CASSEAGTGGMGRPQHF.

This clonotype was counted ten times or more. The CDR3: CASSQVGGAGTEAFF. CDR3 coding DNA: TGTGCCAGCAGCCAAGTTGGGGGGGCGGGTACTGAAGCTTTCTTT. V and J are TRBV14 and TRBJ1-1, with D possibly matching TRBD1 (6 bases). The CDR3 spans 15 residues. The V end was cut by 1 base, the J end by 5 bases, with 14 bases between. CDR1 and CDR2 from the germline V gene are SGHDN and FVKESK.

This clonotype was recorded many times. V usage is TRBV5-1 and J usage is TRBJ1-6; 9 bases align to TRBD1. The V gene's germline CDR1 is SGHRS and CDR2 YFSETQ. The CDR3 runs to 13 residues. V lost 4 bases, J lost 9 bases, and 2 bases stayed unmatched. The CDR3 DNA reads TGCGCCAGCAGCGCGGGACAGGGTTCACCCCTCCACTTT. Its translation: CASSAGQGSPLHF.

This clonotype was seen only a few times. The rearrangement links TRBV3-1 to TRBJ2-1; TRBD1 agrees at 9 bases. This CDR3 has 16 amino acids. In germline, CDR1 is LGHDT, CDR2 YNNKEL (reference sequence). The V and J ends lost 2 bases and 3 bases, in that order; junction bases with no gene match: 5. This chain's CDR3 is CASSQTDRGNYNEQFF. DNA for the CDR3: TGTGCCAGCAGCCAAACCGACAGGGGGAACTACAATGAGCAGTTCTTC.

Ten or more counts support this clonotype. CDR3 in amino acids: CASSLALGGLTDTQYF. The CDR3 bases are TGTGCCAGCAGCTTAGCGCTGGGGGGGTTAACAGATACGCAGTATTTT. The chain joins TRBV7-2 to TRBJ2-3, with TRBD2 matching 7 bases. CDR1 is SGHTA, CDR2 FQGNSA, per germline. The CDR3 contains 16 residues. The J segment lost 3 bases and the V segment lost 0 bases, leaving 6 bases of the junction unmatched.

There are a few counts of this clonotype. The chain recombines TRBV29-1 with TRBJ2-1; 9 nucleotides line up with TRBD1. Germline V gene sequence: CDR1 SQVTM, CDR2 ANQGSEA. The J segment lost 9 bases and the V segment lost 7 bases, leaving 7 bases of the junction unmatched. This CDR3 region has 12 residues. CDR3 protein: CSALQGAGEQFF. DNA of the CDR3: TGCAGCGCCCTACAGGGGGCGGGTGAGCAGTTCTTC.

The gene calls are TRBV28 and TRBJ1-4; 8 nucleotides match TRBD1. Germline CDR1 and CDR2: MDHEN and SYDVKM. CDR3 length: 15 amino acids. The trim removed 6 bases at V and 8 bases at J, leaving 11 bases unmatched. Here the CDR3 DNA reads TGTGCCAGCAGACTCGACAGGGGAGGTTGGGAAAAACTGTTTTTT. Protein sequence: CASRLDRGGWEKLFF.

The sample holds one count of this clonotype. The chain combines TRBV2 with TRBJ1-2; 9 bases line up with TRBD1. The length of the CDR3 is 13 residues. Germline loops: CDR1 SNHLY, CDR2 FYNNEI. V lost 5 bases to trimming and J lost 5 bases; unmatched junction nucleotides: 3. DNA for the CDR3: TGTGCCAGCAGTACTGACAGGGGGTATGGCTACACCTTC. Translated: CASSTDRGYGYTF.

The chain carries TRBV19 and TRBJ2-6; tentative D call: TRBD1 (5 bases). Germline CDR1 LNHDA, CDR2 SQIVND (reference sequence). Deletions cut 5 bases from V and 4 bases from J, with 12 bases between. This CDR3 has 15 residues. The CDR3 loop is CASSLPTAGANVLTF. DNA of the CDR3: TGTGCCAGTAGTCTCCCGACAGCGGGGGCCAACGTCCTGACTTTC.